This T cell receptor beta chain was profiled in a study of OX40 agonist ivuxolimab in advanced cancers. Study-level findings and limits: CD4+ and CD8+ blood T cells expanded clonally by week 6 at 0.1 to 3.0 mg/kg. Not determined was the antigen specificity of the expanded peripheral T cells. Some patients without response likewise showed low normalized clonal expansion.

A note on this clone: Its antigen is unknown.

TCRdb's table, derived via immunoSEQ multiplex PCR, lists solely in-frame clones and lacks some. Here the sample spans some 65,000 clones, 80% to 90% being singletons. The CDR3 totals 13 residues. From germline, CDR1 is SGDLS and CDR2 YYNGEE. Trimming shortened V by 2 bases and J by 5 bases, and 10 bases separated the two germline ends. The TCR was taken from an adult with an advanced solid tumor such as melanoma, head and neck, liver or kidney cancer. Sample: CD4+ or CD8+ T cells sorted from blood, taken in a trial of the OX40 agonist ivuxolimab. The V and J genes are TRBV9 and TRBJ2-5, with D uncertain. CDR3 sequence reads: CASSVGRTETQYF. The CDR3 DNA reads TGTGCCAGCAGCGTCGGCCGGACGGAGACCCAGTACTTC. Drawing the rest from reference TRBV9 and TRBJ2-5, the complete variable domain is DSGVTQTPKHLITATGQRVTLRCSPRSGDLSVYWYQQSLDQGLQFLIQYYNGEERAKGNILERFSAQQFPDLHSELNLSSLELGDSALYFCASSVGRTETQYFGPGTRLLVL.